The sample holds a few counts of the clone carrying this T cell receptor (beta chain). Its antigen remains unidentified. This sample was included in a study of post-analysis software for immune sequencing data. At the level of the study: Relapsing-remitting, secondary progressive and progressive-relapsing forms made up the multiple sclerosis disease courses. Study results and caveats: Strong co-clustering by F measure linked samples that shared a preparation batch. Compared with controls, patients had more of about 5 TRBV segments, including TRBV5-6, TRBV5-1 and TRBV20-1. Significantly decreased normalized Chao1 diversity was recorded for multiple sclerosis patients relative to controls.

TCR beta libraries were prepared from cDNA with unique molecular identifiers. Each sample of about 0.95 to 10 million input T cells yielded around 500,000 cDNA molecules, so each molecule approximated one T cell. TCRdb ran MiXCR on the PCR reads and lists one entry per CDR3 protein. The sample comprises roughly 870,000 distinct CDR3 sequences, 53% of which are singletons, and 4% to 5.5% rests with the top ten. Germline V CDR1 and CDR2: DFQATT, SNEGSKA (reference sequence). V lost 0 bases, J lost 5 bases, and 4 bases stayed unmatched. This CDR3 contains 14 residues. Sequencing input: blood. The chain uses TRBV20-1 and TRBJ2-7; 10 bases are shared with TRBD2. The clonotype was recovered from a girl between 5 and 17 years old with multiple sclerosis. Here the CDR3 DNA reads TGCAGTGCTAGAGATGTAAGCGGGAGGGACGAGCAGTACTTC. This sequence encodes CSARDVSGRDEQYF.